This T cell receptor (beta chain) was sequenced in a study of T cells in tumors after PD-1 blockade. In the study overall: Patients received pembrolizumab 200 mg every 3 weeks or cemiplimab 350 mg every 2 weeks. Some patients also took daily vismodegib 150 mg during anti-PD-1 treatment. Study outcomes and limitations: Blood contained about 40% of the tumor's TCR clonotypes.

TCRdb keeps only in-frame clones here, not all; method: immunoSEQ multiplex PCR. The sample holds roughly 20,000 clones, around 85% seen once. About this clone itself: No antigen is known for it.

In germline, CDR1 is LGHDT, CDR2 YNNKEL (reference sequence). V lost 5 bases and J lost 7, with 18 bases in between. The CDR3 runs 15 residues. The receptor was derived from a human donor with advanced basal cell or squamous cell carcinoma (not recorded which). The rearrangement joins TRBV3-1 (or the pseudogene TRBV3-2) to TRBJ1-3; D is perhaps TRBD1 (6 bases). The starting material was PBMCs, obtained after anti-PD-1 therapy. DNA for the CDR3: TGTGCCAGCAGCTCCCGGTCGGGGGGCGGGAACACCATATATTTT. Amino acid sequence: CASSSRSGGGNTIYF.